This TCR beta chain was profiled in a study of T cells after posttransplantation cyclophosphamide (dated by TCRdb to about 2016). Regarding the study in general: The study tracked T cell repertoire reconstitution by TRB sequencing after myeloablative bone marrow transplantation using posttransplantation cyclophosphamide as GVHD prophylaxis. Samples from around 40 PTCy-treated patients and 15 to 20 related bone marrow donors of those patients were subjected to antigen receptor sequencing. Blood from all 35 or so PTCy patients with 1-year posttransplant specimens was subjected to TRB sequencing. Up to roughly 3 additional blood samples from 2 to 5.2 years after transplant were also TRB-sequenced in 3 patients, as was pretransplant blood from 4 patients. TRA and TRB clonality were tightly correlated in several samples, so subsequent TCR analyses focused on TRB only. Public TRB sequences were queried against a database of over 3,000 sequences associated with responses to pathogens, tumor antigens, self-antigens and alloantigens. Results the study describes overall, beyond this receptor: At 1-2 months, donor-recipient similarity was low but rose over the first year, and the later blood repertoires were often dominated by donor CD8+ memory clones. The TRB repertoires of T cells infiltrating skin or GI tract showed only limited overlap with the TRB repertoires of T cells in blood. Across 45 or so patients, TRB clonality was highly associated with recipient CMV seropositivity and CMV reactivation, and PTCy diversity was similar to diversity in CNI/methotrexate controls.

Related bone marrow donors provided peripheral blood samples on the day of marrow donation. Mononuclear cells from peripheral blood and bone marrow were separated by Ficoll-Hypaque density centrifugation and then cryopreserved. Comment on this clone: Its cognate antigen has yet to be identified. The input lacks base qualities; no much larger clone sits a single base away.

Genomic DNA was the input for TRB sequencing, which was run either with the immunoSEQ assay at survey resolution or with the hsTCRB kit. The authors' analysis ran thus. The immunoSEQ software handled initial read processing, and the LymphoSeq R package was used for repertoire analyses. Clonality was computed as 1 minus normalized Shannon entropy, and a Gini coefficient was also calculated for each TRB dataset. To infer phenotypes in unsorted samples, TRB sequences from sorted subsets of the recipient or donor were mapped onto the unsorted samples of the same recipient. TCRdb took this table from immuneACCESS and kept in-frame rearrangements with V and J called. Such tables lack part of the clones; where checked against another copy, unresolved V genes explain under half of the gap, and the rest is unexplained. V and J calls and clone size are given by that table; D and trimming were obtained from the DNA. For this sample the table gives tens of thousands of clones, of which 92% were detected only once. In total, the top ten clones hold around 3.1% of the sample.

Between the V and J ends, shortened by 5 bases and 3 bases respectively, the junction contains 10 bases. The cysteine opens and the phenylalanine closes a CDR3 of 13 amino acids. Only the CDR3 part of the read is kept: 39 bases, read in frame from the first base. CDR1 SGHTA and CDR2 FQGNSA are derived from the germline V gene. The sample taken for sequencing was PBMCs. This TCR was sampled from a woman aged 50 to 65 in good health and a related stem cell transplant donor. The chain couples TRBV7-2 to TRBJ1-2, and perhaps TRBD1 as D gene, on 6 matching bases. The CDR3 here reads CASSRAGDYGYTF. The nucleotide sequence reads as follows: TGTGCCAGCAGCCGTGCAGGGGACTATGGCTACACCTTC.